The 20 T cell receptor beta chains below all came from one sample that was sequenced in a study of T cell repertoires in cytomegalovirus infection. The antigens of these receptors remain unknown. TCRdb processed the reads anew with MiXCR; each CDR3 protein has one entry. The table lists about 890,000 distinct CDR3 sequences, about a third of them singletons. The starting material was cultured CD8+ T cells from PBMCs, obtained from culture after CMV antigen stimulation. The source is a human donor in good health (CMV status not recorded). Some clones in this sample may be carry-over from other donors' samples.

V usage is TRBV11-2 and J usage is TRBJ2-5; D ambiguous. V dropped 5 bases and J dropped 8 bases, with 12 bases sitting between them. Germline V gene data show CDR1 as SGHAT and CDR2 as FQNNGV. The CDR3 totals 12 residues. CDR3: CASSQDRATQYF. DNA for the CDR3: TGTGCCAGCAGCCAAGATCGGGCAACCCAGTACTTC.

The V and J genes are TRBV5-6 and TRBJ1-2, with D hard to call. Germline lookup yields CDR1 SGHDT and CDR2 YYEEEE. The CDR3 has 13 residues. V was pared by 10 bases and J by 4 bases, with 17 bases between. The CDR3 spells CASQRESVYGYTF. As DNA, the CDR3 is TGTGCCTCTCAAAGGGAGAGCGTCTATGGCTACACCTTC.

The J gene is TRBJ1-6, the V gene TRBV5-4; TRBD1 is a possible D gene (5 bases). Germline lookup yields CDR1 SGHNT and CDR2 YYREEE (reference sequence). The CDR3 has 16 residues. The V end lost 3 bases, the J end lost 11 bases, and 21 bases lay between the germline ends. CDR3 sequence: CASSWGGASLVAPLHF. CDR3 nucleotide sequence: TGTGCCAGCAGCTGGGGCGGGGCAAGCTTGGTAGCACCCCTCCACTTT.

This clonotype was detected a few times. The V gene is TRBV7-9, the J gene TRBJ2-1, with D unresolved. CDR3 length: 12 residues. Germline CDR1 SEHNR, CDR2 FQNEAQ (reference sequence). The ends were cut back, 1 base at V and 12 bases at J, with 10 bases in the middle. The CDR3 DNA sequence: TGTGCCAGCAGCTTAGAAGGGCCCCGGCAGTTCTTC. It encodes CASSLEGPRQFF. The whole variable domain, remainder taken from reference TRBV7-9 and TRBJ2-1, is DTGVSQNPRHKITKRGQNVTFRCDPISEHNRLYWYRQTLGQGPEFLTYFQNEAQLEKSRLLSDRFSAERPKGSFSTLEIQRTEQGDSAMYLCASSLEGPRQFFGPGTRLTVL.

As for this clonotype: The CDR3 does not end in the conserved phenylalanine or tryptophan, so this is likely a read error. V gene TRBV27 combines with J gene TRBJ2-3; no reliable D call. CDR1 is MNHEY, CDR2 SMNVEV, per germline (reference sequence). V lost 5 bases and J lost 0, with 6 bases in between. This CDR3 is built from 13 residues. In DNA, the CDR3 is TGTGCCAGCAGTCGACACAGCACAGATACGCAGTATTAT. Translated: CASSRHSTDTQYY.

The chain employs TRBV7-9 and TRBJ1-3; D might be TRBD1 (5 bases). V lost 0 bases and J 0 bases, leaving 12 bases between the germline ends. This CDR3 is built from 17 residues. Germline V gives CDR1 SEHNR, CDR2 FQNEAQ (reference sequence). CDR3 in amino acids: CASSLARGPISGNTIYF. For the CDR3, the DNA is TGTGCCAGCAGCTTAGCAAGGGGCCCCATCTCTGGAAACACCATATATTTT.

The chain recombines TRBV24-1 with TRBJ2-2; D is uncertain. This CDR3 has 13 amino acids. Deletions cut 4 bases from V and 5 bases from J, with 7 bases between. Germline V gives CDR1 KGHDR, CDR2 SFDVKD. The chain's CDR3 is CATSETGTGELFF. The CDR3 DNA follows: TGTGCCACCAGTGAGACTGGGACCGGGGAGCTGTTTTTT.

CDR3 loop: CASSQNTIYF. The DNA for the CDR3 is TGTGCCAGCAGCCAAAACACCATATATTTT. The V gene is TRBV7-4, the J gene TRBJ1-3; unclear D gene. The CDR3 extends over 10 amino acids. Per the germline V gene, CDR1 is SGHVT and CDR2 is SQSDAQ. V lost 5 bases, J lost 6 bases, and 2 bases lay in between.

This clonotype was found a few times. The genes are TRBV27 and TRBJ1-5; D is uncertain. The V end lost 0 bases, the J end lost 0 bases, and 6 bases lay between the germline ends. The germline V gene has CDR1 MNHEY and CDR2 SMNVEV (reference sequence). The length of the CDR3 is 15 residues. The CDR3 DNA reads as TGTGCCAGCAGTTTATCGGTGTATAGCAATCAGCCCCAGCATTTT. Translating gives CASSLSVYSNQPQHF.

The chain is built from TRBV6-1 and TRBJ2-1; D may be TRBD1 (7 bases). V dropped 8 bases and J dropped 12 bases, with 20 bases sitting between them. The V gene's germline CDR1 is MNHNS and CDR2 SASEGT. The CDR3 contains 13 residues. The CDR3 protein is CASPWEEGARQFF. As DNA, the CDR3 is TGTGCCAGCCCCTGGGAGGAGGGGGCGAGGCAGTTCTTC.

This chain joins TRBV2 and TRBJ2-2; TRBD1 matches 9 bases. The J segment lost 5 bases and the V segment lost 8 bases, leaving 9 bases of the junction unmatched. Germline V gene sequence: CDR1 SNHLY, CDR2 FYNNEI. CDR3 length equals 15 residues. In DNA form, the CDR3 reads TGTGCCAGCGGAGGACCGGGACAGGGTACCGGGGAGCTGTTTTTT. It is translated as CASGGPGQGTGELFF.

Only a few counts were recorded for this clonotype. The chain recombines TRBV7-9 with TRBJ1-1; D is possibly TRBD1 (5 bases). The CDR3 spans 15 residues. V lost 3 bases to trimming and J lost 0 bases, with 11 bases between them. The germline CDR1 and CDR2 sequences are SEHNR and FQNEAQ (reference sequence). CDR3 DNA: TGTGCCAGCAGCTTTGCCGACAGCATGAACACTGAAGCTTTCTTT. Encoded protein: CASSFADSMNTEAFF.

DNA of the CDR3: TGTGCCAGCAGGGGGACTAGCGGGGGGCCTAGGTACAATGAGCAGTTCTTC. Protein sequence: CASRGTSGGPRYNEQFF. This sequence joins TRBV12-3 or TRBV12-4 and TRBJ2-1; 15 positions agree with TRBD2. This CDR3 spans 17 amino acids. After removal of 6 bases from V and 4 bases from J, the junction contained 7 bases not matched to a gene.

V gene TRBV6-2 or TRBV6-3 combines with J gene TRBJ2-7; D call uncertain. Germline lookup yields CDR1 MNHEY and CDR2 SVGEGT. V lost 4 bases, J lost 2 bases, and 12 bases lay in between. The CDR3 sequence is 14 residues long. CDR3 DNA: TGTGCCAGCAGTTTGGGTTCTCTTCCCTACGAGCAGTACTTC. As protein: CASSLGSLPYEQYF.

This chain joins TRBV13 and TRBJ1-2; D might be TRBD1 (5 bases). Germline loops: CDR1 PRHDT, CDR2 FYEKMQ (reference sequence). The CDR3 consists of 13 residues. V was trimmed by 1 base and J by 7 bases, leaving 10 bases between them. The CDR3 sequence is CASSLEVRAGYTF. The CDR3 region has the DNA TGTGCCAGCAGCTTAGAGGTCAGGGCTGGCTACACCTTC.

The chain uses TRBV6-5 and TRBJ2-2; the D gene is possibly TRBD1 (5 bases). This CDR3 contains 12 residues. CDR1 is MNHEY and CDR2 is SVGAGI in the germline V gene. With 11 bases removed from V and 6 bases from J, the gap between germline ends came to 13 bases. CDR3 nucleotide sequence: TGTGCCGAAGGGGTTTCTCCCGGGGAGCTGTTTTTT. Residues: CAEGVSPGELFF.

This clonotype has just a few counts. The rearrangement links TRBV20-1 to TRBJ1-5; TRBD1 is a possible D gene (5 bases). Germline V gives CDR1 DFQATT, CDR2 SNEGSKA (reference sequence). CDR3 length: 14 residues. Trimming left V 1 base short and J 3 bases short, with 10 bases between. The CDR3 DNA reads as TGCAGTGCTAGAGGGGGGGATTTCAATCAGCCCCAGCATTTT. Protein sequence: CSARGGDFNQPQHF.

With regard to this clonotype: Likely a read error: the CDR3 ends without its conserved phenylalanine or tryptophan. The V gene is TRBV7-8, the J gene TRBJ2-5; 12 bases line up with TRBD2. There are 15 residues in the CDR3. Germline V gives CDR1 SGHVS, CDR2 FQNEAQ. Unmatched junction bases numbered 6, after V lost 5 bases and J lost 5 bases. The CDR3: CASSPPSGGAETQYS. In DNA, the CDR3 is TGTGCCAGCAGCCCGCCTAGCGGGGGGGCCGAGACCCAGTACTCC.

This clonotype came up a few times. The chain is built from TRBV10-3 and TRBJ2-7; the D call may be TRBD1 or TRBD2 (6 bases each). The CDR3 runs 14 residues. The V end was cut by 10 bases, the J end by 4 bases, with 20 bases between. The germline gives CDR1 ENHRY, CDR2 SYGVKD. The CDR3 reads CATQGTGLGYEQYV. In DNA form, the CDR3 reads TGTGCCACTCAGGGGACTGGCTTAGGTTACGAGCAGTACGTC.

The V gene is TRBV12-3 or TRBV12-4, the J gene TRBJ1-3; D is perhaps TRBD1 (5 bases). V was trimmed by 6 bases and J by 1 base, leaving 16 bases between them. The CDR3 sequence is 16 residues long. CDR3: CASSPHSEGSGNTIYF. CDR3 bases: TGTGCCAGCAGCCCGCACAGCGAGGGGTCTGGAAACACCATATATTTT.